This TCR beta chain was sequenced for a study of blood T cell repertoires in COVID-19. Germline loops: CDR1 LNHDA, CDR2 SQIVND (reference sequence). This CDR3 region has 15 residues. V shed 3 bases and J 7 bases; nucleotides not matched to a gene: 6. Measured with immunoSEQ multiplex PCR; TCRdb has only the in-frame clones, and not every one. This sample has about 81,000 clones; roughly 90% occur once, and the top ten carry approximately 1%. The genes are TRBV19 and TRBJ2-2; TRBD1 matches at 9 bases. Sequencing was performed on PBMCs or T cells enriched from blood (not recorded which). The receptor was derived from a woman in her forties or fifties with acute COVID-19. CDR3 nucleotide sequence: TGTGCCAGTAGTATCCCCAGGACAGGGGACGGGGAGCTGTTTTTT. Translated: CASSIPRTGDGELFF. Combining the CDR3 with reference TRBV19 and TRBJ2-2 gives the whole variable domain DGGITQSPKYLFRKEGQNVTLSCEQNLNHDAMYWYRQDPGQGLRLIYYSQIVNDFQKGDIAEGYSVSREKKESFPLTVTSAQKNPTAFYLCASSIPRTGDGELFFGEGSRLTVL.